One sample yielded the 20 T cell receptor beta chains listed below, sequenced in a study of blood T cell repertoires in COVID-19 (dated by TCRdb to the early 2020s). Library prep was done by the immunoSEQ multiplex PCR assay. TCRdb took this table from immuneACCESS and kept in-frame rearrangements with V and J called. Such tables lack part of the clones; where checked against another copy, unresolved V genes explain under half of the gap, and the rest is unexplained. The sample table records approximately 270,000 clones; just under 85% of these occur just once. More than 7% of the sample is in the top ten clones. The specimen was peripheral blood. These receptors came from a man older than 75 with acute or convalescent COVID-19.

This chain links TRBV11-3 with TRBJ1-1; D unclear. The germline V and J ends were trimmed by 2 bases and 1 base, with 11 bases remaining between them. The CDR3 is made up of 15 amino acids. The germline V gene encodes CDR1 SGHNT and CDR2 YENEEA. The DNA of the CDR3 is TGTGCCAGCAGCTTATCGGGGAACGGGAACACTGAAGCTTTCTTT. Residues: CASSLSGNGNTEAFF.

The chain combines TRBV11-3 with TRBJ2-7, with D maybe TRBD2 (5 bases). Looked up from germline, CDR1 is SGHNT and CDR2 is YENEEA. The CDR3 is made up of 13 amino acids. V was pared by 5 bases and J by 5 bases, with 13 bases between. CDR3 in amino acids: CASSPLGADEQYF. Written as DNA, the CDR3 is TGTGCCAGCAGCCCCTTGGGAGCCGACGAGCAGTACTTC.

The rearrangement joins TRBV4-1 to TRBJ1-6, with D possibly TRBD1 on 5 matching bases. Trimming removed 1 base at V and 3 bases at J, with 13 bases between. In germline, CDR1 is MGHRA, CDR2 YSYEKL. The CDR3 is made up of 17 amino acids. The CDR3 bases are TGCGCCAGCAGCCAAGTTGGCCAGGGTCTCTATAATTCACCCCTCCACTTT. This sequence encodes CASSQVGQGLYNSPLHF.

This rearrangement joins TRBV19 to TRBJ2-4; 8 bases map to TRBD1. V shed 5 bases, J shed 0 bases, and the junction held 6 bases outside the gene matches. Germline CDR1 LNHDA, CDR2 SQIVND (reference sequence). The CDR3 spans 16 residues. The CDR3 DNA reads TGTGCCAGTAGTCCCGGACAGGGACGAGCCAAAAACATTCAGTACTTC. This codes for CASSPGQGRAKNIQYF.

The rearrangement joins TRBV3-1 (or the pseudogene TRBV3-2) to TRBJ1-6, with 7 nucleotides matching TRBD1. The CDR3 loop spans 14 amino acids. Germline V gene sequence: CDR1 LGHDT, CDR2 YNNKEL (reference sequence). Trimming removed 4 bases from V and 10 bases from J; junction bases left unmatched: 7. As DNA, the CDR3 is TGTGCCAGCAGCCCCCGACAGGGAATCTCACCCCTCCACTTT. It yields the protein CASSPRQGISPLHF.

This clone was seen only a few times. The chain has TRBV30 and TRBJ1-1, with D unclear. CDR3 length: 13 residues. Trimming removed 0 bases from V and 7 bases from J, with 12 bases in between. Germline V CDR1 and CDR2: GTSNPN, SVGIG (reference sequence). The CDR3, as DNA: TGTGCCTGGAGTGTTAATAACGGTGGTGAAGCTTTCTTT. Encoded protein: CAWSVNNGGEAFF.

This clone has only one observation. The rearrangement uses TRBV10-3 and TRBJ1-1; no definite D call. The CDR3 is 8 residues long. Germline V gene lookup returns CDR1 ENHRY and CDR2 SYGVKD. V lost 7 bases and J lost 8, with 2 bases in between. DNA of the CDR3: TGTGCCATCATAGAAGCTTTCTTT. The encoded protein is CAIIEAFF.

This chain connects TRBV12-3 or TRBV12-4 to TRBJ1-1; 8 nucleotides align to TRBD1. Trimming at V came to 5 bases and at J to 8 bases, leaving 7 bases not matched to a gene. CDR3 length equals 13 residues. The CDR3 DNA is TGTGCCAGCAGTAATCGACAGGGGTCCGAAGCTTTCTTT. Its translation is CASSNRQGSEAFF.

The table lists this clone with a few counts. The chain has TRBV5-4 and TRBJ2-1, with TRBD2 matching 10 bases. The CDR3 sequence is 15 residues long. Germline trimming cut 4 bases from V and 6 bases from J; bases unmatched to any gene: 7. The germline CDR1 and CDR2 sequences are SGHNT and YYREEE (reference sequence). The CDR3 coding sequence is TGTGCCAGCAGCGCGCTTAGCGGGGGGTCCAATGAGCAGTTCTTC. This translates into CASSALSGGSNEQFF.

In this sample, this clone turned up a few times. J is TRBJ1-1 and V is TRBV5-4; 9 nucleotides match TRBD1. The trim removed 5 bases at V and 4 bases at J, leaving 9 bases unmatched. The CDR3 runs 15 residues. Germline V gene sequence: CDR1 SGHNT, CDR2 YYREEE (reference sequence). The CDR3 spells CASSGTGRGSTEAFF. The CDR3 region has the DNA TGTGCCAGCAGTGGGACAGGGAGAGGGAGCACTGAAGCTTTCTTT.

This clone was seen a single time. J is TRBJ1-5 and V is TRBV10-3, with 7 bases fitting TRBD1. CDR1 is ENHRY, CDR2 SYGVKD, per germline. The V and J ends lost 11 bases and 5 bases, in that order; junction bases with no gene match: 3. The CDR3 totals 11 residues. In DNA form, the CDR3 reads TGTGCCGTCGGACAGGATCAGCCCCAGCATTTT. Translating it yields CAVGQDQPQHF.

The chain carries TRBV5-1 and TRBJ1-1; 7 positions match TRBD1. Germline lookup yields CDR1 SGHRS and CDR2 YFSETQ. After removal of 4 bases from V and 3 bases from J, the junction contained 9 bases not matched to a gene. This CDR3 has 15 amino acids. CDR3: CASSRTGEGYTEAFF. The CDR3 nucleotides read TGCGCCAGCAGCCGAACAGGGGAAGGGTACACTGAAGCTTTCTTT.

The J gene is TRBJ2-1, the V gene TRBV9, with D hard to call. Germline V gene lookup returns CDR1 SGDLS and CDR2 YYNGEE. The ends were cut back, 0 bases at V and 7 bases at J, with 11 bases in the middle. The CDR3 loop spans 14 amino acids. The CDR3: CASSVAAGRNEQFF. Written as DNA, the CDR3 is TGTGCCAGCAGCGTAGCTGCAGGCAGGAATGAGCAGTTCTTC.

CDR3 coding DNA: TGCGCCAGCAGCAGACAGGGGGCCAAAACTGAAGCTTTCTTT. Translating it yields CASSRQGAKTEAFF. The genes are TRBV5-1 and TRBJ1-1, with 10 bases aligning to TRBD1. The CDR3 has 14 amino acids. The junction had 5 bases not matched to a gene; V was cut back by 4 bases and J by 5 bases. Germline CDR1 reads SGHRS; CDR2 reads YFSETQ. The whole variable domain, remainder taken from reference TRBV5-1 and TRBJ1-1, is KAGVTQTPRYLIKTRGQQVTLSCSPISGHRSVSWYQQTPGQGLQFLFEYFSETQRNKGNFPGRFSGRQFSNSRSEMNVSTLELGDSALYLCASSRQGAKTEAFFGQGTRLTVV.

J is TRBJ2-7 and V is TRBV28, with D possibly matching TRBD2 (5 bases). The V and J ends lost 5 bases and 4 bases respectively, with 9 bases between them. The CDR3 has 12 amino acids. CDR1 is MDHEN, CDR2 SYDVKM, per germline. In nucleotides, the CDR3 is TGTGCCAGCAGTCGGACTGATTACGAGCAGTACTTC. Translated, it gives CASSRTDYEQYF. Combining the CDR3 with reference TRBV28 and TRBJ2-7 gives the whole variable domain DVKVTQSSRYLVKRTGEKVFLECVQDMDHENMFWYRQDPGLGLRLIYFSYDVKMKEKGDIPEGYSVSREKKERFSLILESASTNQTSMYLCASSRTDYEQYFGPGTRLTVT.

The chain uses TRBV28 and TRBJ2-7; 11 bases align to TRBD1. The ends lost 5 bases at V and 2 bases at J; junction bases unmatched: 5. The CDR3 has 15 residues. In germline, CDR1 is MDHEN, CDR2 SYDVKM. CDR3 bases: TGTGCCAGCAGTATAACGGGACAGGGGGCCTACGAGCAGTACTTC. It translates to CASSITGQGAYEQYF.

The chain has TRBV28 and TRBJ1-4; TRBD1 is a possible D gene (5 bases). CDR3 length equals 15 residues. V was cut by 5 bases and J by 11 bases, with 21 bases left in between. The V gene's germline CDR1 is MDHEN and CDR2 SYDVKM. CDR3 sequence (DNA): TGTGCCAGCAGTATTCCGGTTGGGGGGAGTTGGAAACTGTTTTTT. It is translated as CASSIPVGGSWKLFF.

This chain links TRBV21-1 with TRBJ2-2; the table's TRBD1 call for D was not verified on the DNA. TRBV21-1 is labeled a pseudogene. The length of the CDR3 is 14 residues. The CDR3 bases are TGTGCCAGGCTTGGACAGGGGAACACCGGGGAGCTGTTTTTT. Translated, it gives CARLGQGNTGELFF.

The chain is built from TRBV15 and TRBJ2-1; D remains ambiguous. This CDR3 is 13 amino acids long. Germline-derived CDR1 and CDR2 are LNHNV and YYDKDF (reference sequence). Trimming shortened V by 0 bases and J by 9 bases, and 9 bases separated the two germline ends. DNA for the CDR3: TGTGCCACCAGCAGAGAGCTAGTTGCTGAGCAGTTCTTC. This codes for CATSRELVAEQFF.

V and J are TRBV5-1 and TRBJ2-7, with D perhaps TRBD2 (5 bases). Germline values: CDR1 SGHRS, CDR2 YFSETQ. The CDR3 contains 15 residues. V dropped 4 bases and J dropped 1 base, with 15 bases sitting between them. The CDR3 DNA reads as TGCGCCAGCAGCCCAGCTTGGGGAGATTCCTACGAGCAGTACTTC. Translated, it gives CASSPAWGDSYEQYF.